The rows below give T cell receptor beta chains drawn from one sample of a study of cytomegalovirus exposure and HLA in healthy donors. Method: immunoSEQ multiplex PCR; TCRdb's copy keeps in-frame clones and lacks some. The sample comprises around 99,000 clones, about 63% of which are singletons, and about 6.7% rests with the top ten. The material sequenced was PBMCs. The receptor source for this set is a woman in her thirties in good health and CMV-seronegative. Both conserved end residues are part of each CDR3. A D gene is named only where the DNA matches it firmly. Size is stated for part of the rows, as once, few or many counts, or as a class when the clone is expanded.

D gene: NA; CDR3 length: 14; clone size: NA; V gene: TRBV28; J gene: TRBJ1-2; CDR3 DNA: TGTGCCAGCAGCATCGGACAGCTTAACTATGGCTACACCTTC; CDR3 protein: CASSIGQLNYGYTF
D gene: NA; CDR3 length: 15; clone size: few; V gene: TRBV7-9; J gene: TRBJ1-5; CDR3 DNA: TGTGCCAGCAGTAACGAACCCCAGGGGAATCAGCCCCAGCATTTT; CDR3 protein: CASSNEPQGNQPQHF
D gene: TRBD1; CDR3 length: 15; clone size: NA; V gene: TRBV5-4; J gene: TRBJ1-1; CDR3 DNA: TGTGCCAGCAGCCCGGGGGGGACAGGGGACACTGAAGCTTTCTTT; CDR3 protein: CASSPGGTGDTEAFF
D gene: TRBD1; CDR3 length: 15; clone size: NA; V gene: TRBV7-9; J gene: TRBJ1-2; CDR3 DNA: TGTGCCAGCAGCTTAGATTTTGGACAGGGGAATGGCTACACCTTC; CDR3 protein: CASSLDFGQGNGYTF
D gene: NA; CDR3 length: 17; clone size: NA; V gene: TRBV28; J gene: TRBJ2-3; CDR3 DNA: TGTGCCAGCAGTTTATTACTAGCCTCAAGGGGCACAAATACGCAGTATTTT; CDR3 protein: CASSLLLASRGTNTQYF
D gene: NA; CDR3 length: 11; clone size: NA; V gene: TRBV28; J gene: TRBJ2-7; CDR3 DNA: TGTGCCAGCAGTTTCTCGGGGATGCCGTACTTC; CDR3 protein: CASSFSGMPYF
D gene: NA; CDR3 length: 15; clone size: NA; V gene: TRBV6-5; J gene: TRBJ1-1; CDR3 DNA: TGTGCCAGCAGTTATTGGGGCGGGAAGAACACTGAAGCTTTCTTT; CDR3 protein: CASSYWGGKNTEAFF
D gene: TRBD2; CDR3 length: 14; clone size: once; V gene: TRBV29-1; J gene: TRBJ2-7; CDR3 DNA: TGCAGCGTCACCGGGACTAGCGGCTCCTACGAGCAGTACTTC; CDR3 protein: CSVTGTSGSYEQYF
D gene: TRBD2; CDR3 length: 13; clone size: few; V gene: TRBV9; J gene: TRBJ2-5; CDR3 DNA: TGTGCCAGCAGTGCGGGGGGGCAAGAGACCCAGTACTTC; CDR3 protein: CASSAGGQETQYF
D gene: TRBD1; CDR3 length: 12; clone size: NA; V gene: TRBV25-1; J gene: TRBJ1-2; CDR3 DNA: TGTGCCAGCAGTTGGGACAGGGAACGCTACACCTTC; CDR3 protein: CASSWDRERYTF
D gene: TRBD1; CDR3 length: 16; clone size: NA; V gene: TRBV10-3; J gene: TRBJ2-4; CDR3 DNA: TGTGCCATCAGTGAGTCACAGGGGTTAGCCAAAAACATTCAGTACTTC; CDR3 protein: CAISESQGLAKNIQYF
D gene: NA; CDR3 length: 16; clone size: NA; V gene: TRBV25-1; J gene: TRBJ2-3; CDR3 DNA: TGTGCCAGCAGTGAGGGTAGGGGCTGGGGCACAGATACGCAGTATTTT; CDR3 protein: CASSEGRGWGTDTQYF
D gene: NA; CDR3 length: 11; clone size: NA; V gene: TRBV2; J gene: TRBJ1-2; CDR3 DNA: TGTGCCAGCGTCACAGGGAACGGCTACACCTTC; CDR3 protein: CASVTGNGYTF
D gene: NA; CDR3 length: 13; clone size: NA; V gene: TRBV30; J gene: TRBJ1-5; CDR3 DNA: TGTGCCTGGGCGGGGGGTTGGATTCAGCCCCAGCATTTT; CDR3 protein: CAWAGGWIQPQHF
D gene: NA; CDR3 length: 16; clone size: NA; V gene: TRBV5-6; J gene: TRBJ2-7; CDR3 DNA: TGTGCCAGCAGCCCCGGGGGTTCCGGGGAGGTTCACGAGCAGTACTTC; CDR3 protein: CASSPGGSGEVHEQYF
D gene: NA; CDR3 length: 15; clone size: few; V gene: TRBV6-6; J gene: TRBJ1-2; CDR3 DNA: TGTGCCAGCAGCCCATCGGGGATTGATTTCTATGGCTACACCTTC; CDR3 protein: CASSPSGIDFYGYTF
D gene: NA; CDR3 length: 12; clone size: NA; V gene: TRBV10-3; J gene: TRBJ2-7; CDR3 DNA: TGTGCCATCAGTGATCCGACTGACGAGCAGTACTTC; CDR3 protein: CAISDPTDEQYF
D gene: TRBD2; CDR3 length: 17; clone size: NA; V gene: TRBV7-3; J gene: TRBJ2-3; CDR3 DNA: TGTGCCAGCAGCTCACGGACTAGCGGGACTTTCACAGATACGCAGTATTTT; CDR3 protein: CASSSRTSGTFTDTQYF
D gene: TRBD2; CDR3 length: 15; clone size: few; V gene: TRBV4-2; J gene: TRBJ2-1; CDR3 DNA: TGTGCCAGCAGGAAAAGCGGGGGGACGTACAATGAGCAGTTCTTC; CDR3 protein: CASRKSGGTYNEQFF
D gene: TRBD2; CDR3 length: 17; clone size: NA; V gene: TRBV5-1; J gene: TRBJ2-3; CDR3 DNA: TGCGCCAGCAGCTGGAGCCCTACTAGCGGCGGCACAGATACGCAGTATTTT; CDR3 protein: CASSWSPTSGGTDTQYF
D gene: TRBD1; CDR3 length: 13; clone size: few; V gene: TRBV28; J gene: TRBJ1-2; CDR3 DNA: TGTGCCAGCACGACAGGGGAGCGGTATGGCTACACCTTC; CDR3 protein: CASTTGERYGYTF
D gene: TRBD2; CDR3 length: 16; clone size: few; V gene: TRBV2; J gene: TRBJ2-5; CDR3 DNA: TGTGCCAGCAGTCCAACCTTAGCGGGGGGTCAAGAGACCCAGTACTTC; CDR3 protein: CASSPTLAGGQETQYF
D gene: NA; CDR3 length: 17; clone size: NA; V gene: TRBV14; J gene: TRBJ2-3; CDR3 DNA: TGTGCCAGCAGCCAAGAAAGCTCGCGGGCGAGCACAGATACGCAGTATTTT; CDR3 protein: CASSQESSRASTDTQYF
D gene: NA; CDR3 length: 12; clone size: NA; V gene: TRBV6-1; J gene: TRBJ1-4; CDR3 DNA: TGTGCCAGCAGTTCGATCGTTGGAGAACTGTTTTTT; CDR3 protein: CASSSIVGELFF
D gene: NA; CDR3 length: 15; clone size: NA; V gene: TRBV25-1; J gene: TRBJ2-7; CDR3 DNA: TGTGCCAGCAGTTCCCCGGATGGACATCTGAGGGAGCAGTACTTC; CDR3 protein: CASSSPDGHLREQYF
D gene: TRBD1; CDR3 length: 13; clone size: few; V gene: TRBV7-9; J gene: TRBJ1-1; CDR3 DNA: TGTGCCAGCAGCCCTCAGGGGGAGACTGAAGCTTTCTTT; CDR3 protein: CASSPQGETEAFF
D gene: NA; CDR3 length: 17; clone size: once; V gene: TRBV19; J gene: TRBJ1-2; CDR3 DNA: TGTGCCAGTAGTCCTTTCGGGGGTCGGCCAGGACTCTATGGCTACACCTTC; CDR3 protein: CASSPFGGRPGLYGYTF
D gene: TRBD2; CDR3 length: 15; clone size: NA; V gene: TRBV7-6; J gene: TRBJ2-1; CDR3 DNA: TGTGCCAGCAGACTAGCGGGAGGGATTAAAAATGAGCAGTTCTTC; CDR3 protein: CASRLAGGIKNEQFF
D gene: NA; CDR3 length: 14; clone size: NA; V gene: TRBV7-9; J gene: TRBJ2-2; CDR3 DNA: TGTGCCAGCAGCTTATCGGGTAGCACCGGGGAGCTGTTTTTT; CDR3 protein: CASSLSGSTGELFF
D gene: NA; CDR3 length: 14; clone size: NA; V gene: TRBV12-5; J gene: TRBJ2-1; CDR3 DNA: TGTGCTAGTGCCTGGGGGACAACAAACAATGAGCAGTTCTTC; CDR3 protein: CASAWGTTNNEQFF
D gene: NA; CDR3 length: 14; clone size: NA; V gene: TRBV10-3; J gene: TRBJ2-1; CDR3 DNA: TGTGCCATCAGTGGGACGGGGTTCAGCGATGAGCAGTTCTTC; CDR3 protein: CAISGTGFSDEQFF
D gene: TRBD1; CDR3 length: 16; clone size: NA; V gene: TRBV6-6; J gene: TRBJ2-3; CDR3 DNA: TGTGCCAGCAGTCCTCGGGACAGGCTGATCACAGATACGCAGTATTTT; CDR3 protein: CASSPRDRLITDTQYF
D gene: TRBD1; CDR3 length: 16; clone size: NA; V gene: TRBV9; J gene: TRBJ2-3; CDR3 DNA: TGTGCCAGCAGCGAACATAGGGACAGGGACACAGATACGCAGTATTTT; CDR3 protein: CASSEHRDRDTDTQYF
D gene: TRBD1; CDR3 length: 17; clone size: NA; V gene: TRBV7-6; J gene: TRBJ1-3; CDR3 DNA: TGTGCCAGCAGCCCAAGGACAGGGGATCACTCTGGAAACACCATATATTTT; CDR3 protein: CASSPRTGDHSGNTIYF
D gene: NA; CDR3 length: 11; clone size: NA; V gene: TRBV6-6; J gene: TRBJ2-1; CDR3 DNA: TGTGCCAGCAGAGGGGGCAATGAGCAGTTCTTC; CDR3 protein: CASRGGNEQFF
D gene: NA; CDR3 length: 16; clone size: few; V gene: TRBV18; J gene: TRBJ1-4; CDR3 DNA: TGTGCCAGCTCACCACTCCAGGGCCGAACTAATGAAAAACTGTTTTTT; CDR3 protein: CASSPLQGRTNEKLFF
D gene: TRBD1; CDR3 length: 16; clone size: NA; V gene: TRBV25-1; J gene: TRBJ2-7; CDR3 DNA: TGTGCCAGCAGTGAACGGGGGACAGGGGAGGGAGACGAGCAGTACTTC; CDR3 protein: CASSERGTGEGDEQYF
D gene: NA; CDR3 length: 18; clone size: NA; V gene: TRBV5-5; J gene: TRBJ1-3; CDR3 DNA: TGTGCCAGCAGCTTGTTCGTTGGTCACAAAAGCTCTGGAAACACCATATATTTT; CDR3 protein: CASSLFVGHKSSGNTIYF
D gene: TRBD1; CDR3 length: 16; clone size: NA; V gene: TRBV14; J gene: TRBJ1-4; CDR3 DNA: TGTGCCAGCAGCCGCGATGCCCGGGACAGGGAGAGAAAACTGTTTTTT; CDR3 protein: CASSRDARDRERKLFF
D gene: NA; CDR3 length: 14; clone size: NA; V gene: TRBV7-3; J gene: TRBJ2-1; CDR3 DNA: TGTGCCAGCAGCTTCCCGGGAGCCTACAATGAGCAGTTCTTC; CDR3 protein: CASSFPGAYNEQFF
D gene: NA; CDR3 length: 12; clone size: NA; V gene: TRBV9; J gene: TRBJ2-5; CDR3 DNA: TGTGCCAGCAGCGTAGCGGGAGAGACCCAGTACTTC; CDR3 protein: CASSVAGETQYF
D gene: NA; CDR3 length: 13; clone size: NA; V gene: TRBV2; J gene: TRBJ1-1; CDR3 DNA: TGTGCCAGCTCTATTCAGGGGAACACTGAAGCTTTCTTT; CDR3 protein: CASSIQGNTEAFF
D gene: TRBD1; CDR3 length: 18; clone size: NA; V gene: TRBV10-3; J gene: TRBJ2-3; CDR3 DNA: TGTGCCATCAGTGAGTCGCCCCCCGGGACAGTGCTTAAGGATACGCAGTATTTT; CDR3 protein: CAISESPPGTVLKDTQYF
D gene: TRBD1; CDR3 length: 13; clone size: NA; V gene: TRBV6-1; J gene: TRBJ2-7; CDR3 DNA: TGTGCCAGCAGGCCGGGACAGGGCTACGAGCAGTACTTC; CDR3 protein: CASRPGQGYEQYF
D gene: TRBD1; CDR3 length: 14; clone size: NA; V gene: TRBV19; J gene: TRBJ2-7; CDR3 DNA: TGTGCCAGCGCACGACAGGGTGGGACCTACGAGCAGTACTTC; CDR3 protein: CASARQGGTYEQYF
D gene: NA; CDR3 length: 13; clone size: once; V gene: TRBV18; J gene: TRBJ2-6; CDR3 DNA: TGTGCCAGCTCCCCTTCCGGGGCCAACGTCCTGACTTTC; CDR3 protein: CASSPSGANVLTF
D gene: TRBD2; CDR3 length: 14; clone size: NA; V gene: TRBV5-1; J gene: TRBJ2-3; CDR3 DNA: TGCGCCAGCAGGCGGGAGGTTAGCACAGATACGCAGTATTTT; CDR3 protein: CASRREVSTDTQYF
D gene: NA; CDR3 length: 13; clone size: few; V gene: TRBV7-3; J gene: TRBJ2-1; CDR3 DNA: TGTGCCAGCAGCTTAACATTTCGGTCTGAGCAGTTCTTC; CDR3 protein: CASSLTFRSEQFF
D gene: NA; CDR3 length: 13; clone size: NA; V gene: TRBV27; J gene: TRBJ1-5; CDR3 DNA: TGTGCCAGCAGTTTACGGGAATATCAGCCCCAGCATTTT; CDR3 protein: CASSLREYQPQHF
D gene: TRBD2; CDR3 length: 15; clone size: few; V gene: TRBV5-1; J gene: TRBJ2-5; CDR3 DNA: TGCGCCAGCAGATCAGGACTAGCGGGTGGGGAGACCCAGTACTTC; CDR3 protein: CASRSGLAGGETQYF
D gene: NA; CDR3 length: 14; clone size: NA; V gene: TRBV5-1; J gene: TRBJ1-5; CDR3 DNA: TGCGCCAGCAGCTTGGCCCCTAACAATCAGCCCCAGCATTTT; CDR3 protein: CASSLAPNNQPQHF
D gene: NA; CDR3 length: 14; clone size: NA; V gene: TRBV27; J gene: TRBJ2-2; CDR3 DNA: TGTGCCAGCAGTGTTTCGGGGAACACCGGGGAGCTGTTTTTT; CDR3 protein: CASSVSGNTGELFF
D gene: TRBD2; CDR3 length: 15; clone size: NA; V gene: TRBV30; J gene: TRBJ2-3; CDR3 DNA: TGTGCCGCCGTCCCCCCCGGGAGGACCACAGATACGCAGTATTTT; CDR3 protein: CAAVPPGRTTDTQYF